The 14 T cell receptor beta chains below come from one sample, sequenced in a study of blood T cell repertoires in COVID-19. Produced via immunoSEQ multiplex PCR; TCRdb's table is partial and in-frame only. The table records some 270,000 clones, roughly 82% of them present only once. The sample consisted of peripheral blood. The receptors originated from a woman of 80 years or more with COVID-19, enrolled during active disease.

Notes on this clone: This sample also contains other DNA sequences that code for the same CDR3. V usage is TRBV27 and J usage is TRBJ2-2; D not certain. V was trimmed by 6 bases and J by 2 bases, leaving 4 bases between them. Per germline, CDR1 MNHEY and CDR2 SMNVEV (reference sequence). The CDR3 is 12 residues long. This CDR3 reads CASSLNTGELFF. The CDR3 nucleotides read TGTGCCAGCAGCCTAAACACCGGGGAGCTGTTTTTT.

The DNA of the CDR3 is TGTGCCAGCAGCCCCAGGGGGCAACCCTCCCCCCAGCATTTT. It yields the protein CASSPRGQPSPQHF. The chain recombines TRBV3-1 (or the pseudogene TRBV3-2) with TRBJ1-5; 8 positions match TRBD1. V was pared by 4 bases and J by 10 bases, with 9 bases of the junction left unmatched. The germline V gene has CDR1 LGHDT and CDR2 YNNKEL (reference sequence). The CDR3 has 14 residues.

This clone was detected only once. V gene TRBV28 combines with J gene TRBJ1-4, with D possibly matching TRBD1 (5 bases). Germline CDR1 is MDHEN and CDR2 is SYDVKM. The CDR3 sequence is 11 residues long. The V end was cut by 4 bases, the J end by 14 bases, with 11 bases between. The CDR3 spells CASSSREGLFF. The CDR3, as DNA: TGTGCCAGCAGTTCCAGGGAAGGGCTGTTTTTT. Filled out from reference TRBV28 and TRBJ1-4, the complete variable domain reads DVKVTQSSRYLVKRTGEKVFLECVQDMDHENMFWYRQDPGLGLRLIYFSYDVKMKEKGDIPEGYSVSREKKERFSLILESASTNQTSMYLCASSSREGLFFGSGTQLSVL.

The chain carries TRBV28 and TRBJ1-3, with a possible D match to TRBD1 (5 bases). This CDR3 is 15 amino acids long. The ends were cut back, 6 bases at V and 0 bases at J, with 12 bases in the middle. Germline lookup yields CDR1 MDHEN and CDR2 SYDVKM. The CDR3: CASRRDSRSGNTIYF. CDR3 nucleotides: TGTGCCAGCAGACGCGACAGCCGCTCTGGAAACACCATATATTTT.

This clone has just one count. This sequence joins TRBV6-5 and TRBJ2-7, with 9 bases that match TRBD1. The germline V gene has CDR1 MNHEY and CDR2 SVGAGI. V gave up 6 bases and J gave up 2 bases; unmatched junction bases: 5. This CDR3 contains 14 residues. CDR3 region: CASSRDREPYEQYV. CDR3 bases: TGTGCCAGCAGCAGGGACAGGGAACCCTACGAGCAGTACGTC.

To note about this clone: The sample has other DNA sequences that encode this CDR3 too. The chain couples TRBV6-5 to TRBJ1-1, with a tentative D call TRBD1 (5 bases). The V end was cut by 3 bases, the J end by 1 base, with 6 bases between. The CDR3 consists of 13 residues. Looked up from germline, CDR1 is MNHEY and CDR2 is SVGAGI. The CDR3 DNA sequence: TGTGCCAGCAGTTATAGGGGGAACACTGAAGCTTTCTTT. Its translation: CASSYRGNTEAFF.

V and J are TRBV10-3 and TRBJ1-1; 7 nucleotides match TRBD1. V shed 4 bases, J shed 1 base, and the junction held 3 bases outside the gene matches. CDR3 length: 14 amino acids. Germline assignment: CDR1 ENHRY and CDR2 SYGVKD. CDR3 nucleotide sequence: TGTGCCATCAGTGGACAGGGTGGGAACACTGAAGCTTTCTTT. It codes for CAISGQGGNTEAFF.

CDR3 DNA: TGTGCCAGCAGTGGACTTCCGGGACAGGGGAATAATGGCTACACCTTC. Encoded protein: CASSGLPGQGNNGYTF. The V gene is TRBV6-4, the J gene TRBJ1-2; 10 bases match TRBD1. Germline values: CDR1 MRHNA, CDR2 SNTAGT. This CDR3 has 16 residues. The V and J ends lost 4 bases and 6 bases, in that order; junction bases with no gene match: 11.

V and J are TRBV7-6 and TRBJ2-3, with D uncertain. Germline CDR1 and CDR2: SGHVS and FNYEAQ. The CDR3 is 14 amino acids. V was cut by 5 bases and J by 2 bases, with 11 bases left in between. CDR3 DNA sequence: TGTGCCAGCAGCCTGCAGGTGATCACAGATACGCAGTATTTT. Its translation is CASSLQVITDTQYF.

The V call is TRBV19, the J call TRBJ1-4; D is possibly TRBD1 (5 bases). Germline CDR1 and CDR2: LNHDA and SQIVND (reference sequence). The CDR3 runs 15 residues. V lost 7 bases and J 8 bases, leaving 20 bases between the germline ends. The CDR3 DNA sequence: TGTGCCAGTACCGGGGGGTGGCAGGGAGGCGAAAAACTGTTTTTT. Protein: CASTGGWQGGEKLFF.

This chain connects TRBV28 to TRBJ1-5; D may be TRBD1 (5 bases). The V gene lost 3 bases and the J gene lost 3 bases, with 12 bases spanning the gap. The CDR3 totals 15 residues. Germline-derived CDR1 and CDR2 are MDHEN and SYDVKM. CDR3 sequence reads: CASSLAGAVNQPQHF. The CDR3 nucleotides are TGTGCCAGCAGTTTGGCTGGGGCAGTCAATCAGCCCCAGCATTTT.

CDR3 residues: CASSSGQGPSFVQPQHF. DNA for the CDR3: TGTGCCAGCAGCTCGGGACAGGGACCGTCGTTCGTTCAGCCCCAGCATTTT. This chain connects TRBV5-8 to TRBJ1-5, with 9 bases aligning to TRBD1. Germline V CDR1 and CDR2: SGHTS, YDEGEE. The CDR3 runs to 17 residues. The trim removed 3 bases at V and 6 bases at J, leaving 13 bases unmatched.

This chain uses TRBV27 with TRBJ2-2; TRBD1 aligns across 12 bases. In germline, CDR1 is MNHEY, CDR2 SMNVEV (reference sequence). This CDR3 comprises 17 residues. Unmatched junction bases numbered 5, after V lost 6 bases and J lost 0 bases. CDR3 sequence reads: CASRRGTGGANTGELFF. The CDR3 coding sequence is TGTGCCAGCAGGCGAGGGACAGGGGGCGCGAACACCGGGGAGCTGTTTTTT.

In regard to this clone: This sample includes further DNA sequences coding for the same CDR3. The chain uses TRBV3-1 (or the pseudogene TRBV3-2) and TRBJ2-5, with 7 positions matching TRBD2. Germline loops: CDR1 LGHDT, CDR2 YNNKEL (reference sequence). The CDR3 consists of 14 residues. J lost 5 bases, V lost 0 bases, and 3 bases had no gene match. CDR3 bases: TGTGCCAGCAGCCAAGATCCGGGGGGTGAGACCCAGTACTTC. Protein product: CASSQDPGGETQYF.